This entry describes one T cell receptor (beta chain). Its antigen is not known. The data were taken from a study of follicular helper T cells after annual influenza vaccination. The CDR3 spans 14 residues. In germline, CDR1 is MDHEN, CDR2 SYDVKM. V lost 6 bases, J lost 7 bases, and 16 bases lay in between. Only in-frame clones appear in the TCRdb table, and some are missing; sequencing was by immunoSEQ multiplex PCR. Among about 10,000 clones, roughly 80% were seen once, and the ten largest hold 0.47%. Study results and caveats: ICOS+CD38+ cTfh clonality tracked population frequency, and its change tracked circulating plasmablast change.

Stated time point: 2015-2016 season, 7 days after influenza vaccination. Sequenced here: CXCR5+ CD38- circulating T follicular helper cells from blood, sampled 7 days after influenza vaccination. Subset in this sample: circulating Tfh, non-naive CD4+CXCR5+PD-1+ (ICOS+CD38+ or ICOS-CD38-). The sequence came from an adult who received the influenza vaccine. This chain links TRBV28 with TRBJ1-5, with a tentative D call TRBD1 (5 bases). The CDR3 nucleotides are TGTGCCAGCAGCCAGCGGACAAACGGCCAGCCCCAGCATTTT. This translates into CASSQRTNGQPQHF.